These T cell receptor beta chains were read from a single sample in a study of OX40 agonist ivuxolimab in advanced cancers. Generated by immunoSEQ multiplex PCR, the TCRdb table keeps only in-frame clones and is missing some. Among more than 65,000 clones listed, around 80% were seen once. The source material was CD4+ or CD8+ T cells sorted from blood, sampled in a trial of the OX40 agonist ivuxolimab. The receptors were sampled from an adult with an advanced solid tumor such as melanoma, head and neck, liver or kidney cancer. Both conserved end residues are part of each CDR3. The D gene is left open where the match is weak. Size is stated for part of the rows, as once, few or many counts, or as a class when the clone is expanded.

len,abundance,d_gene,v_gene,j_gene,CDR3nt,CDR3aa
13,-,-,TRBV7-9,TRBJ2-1,TGTGCCAGCAGCTTTACTAGCACCAATGAGCAGTTCTTC,CASSFTSTNEQFF
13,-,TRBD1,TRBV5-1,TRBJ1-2,TGCGCCAGCAGCGTGGACAGGCTGGGTGGCTACACCTTC,CASSVDRLGGYTF
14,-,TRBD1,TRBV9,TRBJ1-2,TGTGCCAGCAGCCCTGGACAGGGACAATATGGCTACACCTTC,CASSPGQGQYGYTF
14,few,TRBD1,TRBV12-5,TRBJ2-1,TGTGCTAGTGGTTTGGCGACAGGGGTCAATGAGCAGTTCTTC,CASGLATGVNEQFF
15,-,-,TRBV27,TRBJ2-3,TGTGCCAGCAGTTTAATAGCGGAGTTCACAGATACGCAGTATTTT,CASSLIAEFTDTQYF
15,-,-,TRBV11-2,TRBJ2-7,TGTGCCAGCAGCGATTACCGGGGGGCCCTTTACGAGCAGTACTTC,CASSDYRGALYEQYF
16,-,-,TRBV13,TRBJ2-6,TGTGCCAGCTCCGGGGAGGCCTTCTCTGGGGCCAACGTCCTGACTTTC,CASSGEAFSGANVLTF
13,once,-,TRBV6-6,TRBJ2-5,TGTGCCAGCAGGAGACTGGGTCAAGAGACCCAGTACTTC,CASRRLGQETQYF
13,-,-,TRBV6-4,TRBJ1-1,TGTGCCACCTCGGGAGGGGTAGAGGATGAAGCTTTCTTT,CATSGGVEDEAFF
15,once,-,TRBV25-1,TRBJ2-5,TGTGCCAGCAGGGGGGGTTCGGCACGTACGGAGACCCAGTACTTC,CASRGGSARTETQYF
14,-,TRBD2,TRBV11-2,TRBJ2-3,TGTGCCAGCAGCCTTAGCGGGCCAAGAGATACGCAGTATTTT,CASSLSGPRDTQYF
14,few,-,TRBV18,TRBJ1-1,TGTGCCAGTAAGACGACAGAGACTAACACTGAAGCTTTCTTT,CASKTTETNTEAFF
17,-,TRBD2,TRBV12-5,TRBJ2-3,TGTGCTAGTGGTTTGGTACTAGCGGGGGGTGTCGCAGATACGCAGTATTTT,CASGLVLAGGVADTQYF
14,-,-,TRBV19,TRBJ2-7,TGTGCCAGTAGTATCGACAGTACATCAGGGGCGCAGTACTTC,CASSIDSTSGAQYF
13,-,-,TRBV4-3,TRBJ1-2,TGCGCCAGCAGCCACAGCGAGAACTATGGCTACACCTTC,CASSHSENYGYTF
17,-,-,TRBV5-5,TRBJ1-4,TGTGCCAGCAGCTTGAAACAGGGTGGTGCAACTAATGAAAAACTGTTTTTT,CASSLKQGGATNEKLFF
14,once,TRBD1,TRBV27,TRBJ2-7,TGTGCCAGCAGCGCCGGGACAGGGTCCCACGAGCAGTACTTC,CASSAGTGSHEQYF
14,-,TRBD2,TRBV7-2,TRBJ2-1,TGTGCCAGCAGACGTAGCGGGGCCAACAATGAGCAGTTCTTC,CASRRSGANNEQFF
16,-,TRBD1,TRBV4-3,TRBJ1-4,TGCGCCAGCAGCCAAGGAGGGACAGGGTGGGGTGAAAAACTGTTTTTT,CASSQGGTGWGEKLFF
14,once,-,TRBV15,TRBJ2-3,TGTGCCACCAGCAGGGGAACCGGCACAGATACGCAGTATTTT,CATSRGTGTDTQYF
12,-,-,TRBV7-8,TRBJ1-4,TGTGCCACCAGTAAGGGGAGTGAAAAACTGTTTTTT,CATSKGSEKLFF
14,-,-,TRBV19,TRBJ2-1,TGTGCCAGTACCCCGGCAGGGATCTACAATGAGCAGTTCTTC,CASTPAGIYNEQFF
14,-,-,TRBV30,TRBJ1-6,TGTGCCTGGAGTGTTGGTCGGACTAATTCACCCCTCCACTTT,CAWSVGRTNSPLHF
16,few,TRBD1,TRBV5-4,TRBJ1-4,TGTGCCAGCAGCCCAGGGCATGGGACAGGGAATGAAAAACTGTTTTTT,CASSPGHGTGNEKLFF
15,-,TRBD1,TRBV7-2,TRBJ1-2,TGTGCCAGCAGCGTAGCACCGGGACAGGATTATGGCTACACCTTC,CASSVAPGQDYGYTF